These 30 T cell receptor beta chains were sequenced from one sample in a study of blood T cell repertoires in COVID-19. Method: immunoSEQ multiplex PCR; TCRdb's copy keeps in-frame clones and lacks some. The data show about 140,000 clones, with roughly 90% seen just once and under 3% held by the top ten. Sequencing was performed on peripheral blood. The receptors here all came from a human donor with COVID-19, enrolled during active disease. The donor label of this sample is uncertain.

J is TRBJ1-2 and V is TRBV10-3, with D uncertain. Trimming stripped 0 bases from V and 4 bases from J, with 9 bases between. The CDR3 length is 14 residues. Germline-derived CDR1 and CDR2 are ENHRY and SYGVKD. The CDR3 is CAISESLGFYGYTF. The CDR3 DNA sequence: TGTGCCATCAGTGAGTCGCTAGGATTCTATGGCTACACCTTC.

This sequence joins TRBV6-1 and TRBJ2-1; 12 bases align to TRBD2. J was trimmed by 16 bases and V by 2 bases; bases with no gene match: 12. The CDR3 length is 15 residues. The germline gives CDR1 MNHNS, CDR2 SASEGT. CDR3 protein: CASSEPGLAGTKRFF. CDR3 nucleotides: TGTGCCAGCAGTGAACCTGGACTAGCGGGGACCAAGCGTTTCTTC.

The V call is TRBV5-5, the J call TRBJ1-3, with D perhaps TRBD1 (6 bases). CDR3 length equals 16 residues. V was shortened by 3 bases and J by 0 bases, with 13 bases between the two germline ends. Per germline, CDR1 SGHKS and CDR2 YYEKEE (reference sequence). The CDR3 is CASSYLGDTSGNTIYF. CDR3 coding DNA: TGTGCCAGCAGCTACCTCGGGGACACCTCTGGAAACACCATATATTTT.

This clone was detected once. The J gene is TRBJ1-6, the V gene TRBV5-1; unclear D gene. This CDR3 is 14 amino acids long. Trimming stripped 0 bases from V and 7 bases from J, with 8 bases between. Germline V gene sequence: CDR1 SGHRS, CDR2 YFSETQ. The CDR3 DNA reads TGCGCCAGCAGCTTGGAACCGGTAAATTCACCCCTCCACTTT. It encodes CASSLEPVNSPLHF.

CDR3 coding DNA: TGTGCCAGCAGTTCCACCCGGACAGGGGCGCTATACGAGCAGTACTTC. This codes for CASSSTRTGALYEQYF. V is TRBV28 and J is TRBJ2-7, with 9 bases lining up with TRBD1. The CDR3 is 16 residues long. Trimming at V came to 4 bases and at J to 4 bases, leaving 11 bases not matched to a gene. Germline CDR1 reads MDHEN; CDR2 reads SYDVKM.

The CDR3, as DNA: TGTGCCAGTAGTATCCCAGCAACTAATGAAAAACTGTTTTTT. It translates to CASSIPATNEKLFF. The chain links TRBV19 to TRBJ1-4; D remains unclear. Germline CDR1 is LNHDA and CDR2 is SQIVND (reference sequence). This CDR3 has 14 amino acids. Trimming pared 3 bases from V and 0 bases from J, leaving 5 bases between.

The genes are TRBV5-6 and TRBJ1-1, with 7 positions matching TRBD1. Germline V gives CDR1 SGHDT, CDR2 YYEEEE. This CDR3 spans 16 amino acids. The V segment lost 4 bases and the J segment 1 base; nucleotides outside the gene matches: 10. DNA for the CDR3: TGTGCCAGCAGCGCGCCCCCGGGACAGAGGAACACTGAAGCTTTCTTT. Encoded protein: CASSAPPGQRNTEAFF.

This clone was seen once. The rearrangement uses TRBV2 and TRBJ2-3, with a possible D match to TRBD1 (6 bases). CDR1 and CDR2 (germline): SNHLY, FYNNEI. The CDR3 is 13 amino acids. V was shortened by 6 bases and J by 2 bases, with 9 bases between the two germline ends. CDR3 loop: CASRRQATDTQYF. CDR3 DNA sequence: TGTGCCAGCAGGAGACAGGCCACAGATACGCAGTATTTT.

As DNA, the CDR3 is TGTGCCACCGGACAGGGGAACACCGGGGAGCTGTTTTTT. This encodes CATGQGNTGELFF. V usage is TRBV24-1 and J usage is TRBJ2-2; the match to TRBD1 covers 8 bases. The CDR3 runs to 13 residues. Trimming took 9 bases from V and 1 from J; bases not matched to a gene: 0. Germline CDR1 is KGHDR and CDR2 is SFDVKD.

The genes are TRBV5-1 and TRBJ2-5, with a tentative D call TRBD1 (5 bases). Trimming removed 0 bases from V and 2 bases from J, with 8 bases in between. From germline, CDR1 is SGHRS and CDR2 YFSETQ. This CDR3 has 14 amino acids. CDR3: CASSLGQSQETQYF. CDR3 nucleotide sequence: TGCGCCAGCAGCTTGGGACAGAGTCAAGAGACCCAGTACTTC.

The rearrangement links TRBV18 to TRBJ1-1; 7 nucleotides match TRBD1. V was clipped by 0 bases and J by 10 bases; unmatched bases: 11. The CDR3 spans 15 residues. CDR1 and CDR2 (germline): KGHSH, LQKENI. Written as DNA, the CDR3 is TGTGCCAGCTCACCACCGAATAAAGGGGGCGCGTTAGCTTTCTTT. Translated: CASSPPNKGGALAFF.

V gene TRBV2 combines with J gene TRBJ2-5, with D possibly matching TRBD2 (6 bases). The CDR3 consists of 13 residues. V dropped 3 bases and J dropped 4 bases, with 9 bases sitting between them. Looked up from germline, CDR1 is SNHLY and CDR2 is FYNNEI. The CDR3 is CASSEAGPETQYF. The CDR3 nucleotides are TGTGCCAGCAGTGAGGCGGGGCCAGAGACCCAGTACTTC.

V and J are TRBV19 and TRBJ1-2; 8 bases are shared with TRBD1. The CDR3 has 16 amino acids. Trimming took 6 bases from V and 6 from J; bases not matched to a gene: 15. Germline CDR1 LNHDA, CDR2 SQIVND (reference sequence). The CDR3 DNA is TGTGCCAGTAGGAATCCGGGACAGGTTGCTCGGGATGGCTACACCTTC. It is translated as CASRNPGQVARDGYTF.

V and J are TRBV30 and TRBJ2-4; perhaps TRBD2 as D (7 bases). CDR1 is GTSNPN, CDR2 SVGIG, per germline (reference sequence). The CDR3 consists of 16 residues. The V end was cut by 5 bases, the J end by 3 bases, with 20 bases between. Here the CDR3 DNA reads TGTGCCTGGGGGGCCCAGGGGCCGGGGGGCAAAAACATTCAGTACTTC. Translated: CAWGAQGPGGKNIQYF. The full variable domain, its missing parts supplied by reference TRBV30 and TRBJ2-4, is SQTIHQWPATLVQPVGSPLSLECTVEGTSNPNLYWYRQAAGRGLQLLFYSVGIGQISSEVPQNLSASRPQDRQFILSSKKLLLSDSGFYLCAWGAQGPGGKNIQYFGAGTRLSVL.

This chain links TRBV19 with TRBJ2-1, with D possibly TRBD1 on 5 matching bases. V was trimmed by 3 bases and J by 9 bases, leaving 9 bases between them. The germline gives CDR1 LNHDA, CDR2 SQIVND (reference sequence). The CDR3 has 12 amino acids. CDR3 in amino acids: CASSIRRGEQFF. CDR3 DNA sequence: TGTGCCAGTAGTATCCGAAGGGGTGAGCAGTTCTTC. Looking up the rest from reference TRBV19 and TRBJ2-1 gives the full variable domain: DGGITQSPKYLFRKEGQNVTLSCEQNLNHDAMYWYRQDPGQGLRLIYYSQIVNDFQKGDIAEGYSVSREKKESFPLTVTSAQKNPTAFYLCASSIRRGEQFFGPGTRLTVL.

This rearrangement joins TRBV15 to TRBJ1-6, with TRBD1 matching over 8 bases. CDR1 and CDR2 (germline): LNHNV, YYDKDF (reference sequence). With 5 bases clipped from V and 7 bases from J, the junction kept 7 bases outside the gene matches. This CDR3 contains 15 residues. This chain's CDR3 is CATSGRDRQNSPLHF. In nucleotides, the CDR3 is TGTGCCACCAGCGGCCGGGACAGGCAAAATTCACCCCTCCACTTT.

This clone was detected once. The chain links TRBV19 to TRBJ1-1, with 7 bases identical to TRBD1. The germline CDR1 and CDR2 sequences are LNHDA and SQIVND (reference sequence). The V gene end was trimmed by 7 bases and the J gene end by 5 bases; junction bases not matched to a gene: 10. The CDR3 runs 14 residues. The CDR3 is CASIVTGDRTEAFF. CDR3 bases: TGTGCCAGTATAGTAACAGGGGATCGAACTGAAGCTTTCTTT. The full variable domain, in which reference TRBV19 and TRBJ1-1 provide the parts outside the CDR3, is DGGITQSPKYLFRKEGQNVTLSCEQNLNHDAMYWYRQDPGQGLRLIYYSQIVNDFQKGDIAEGYSVSREKKESFPLTVTSAQKNPTAFYLCASIVTGDRTEAFFGQGTRLTVV.

This chain connects TRBV28 to TRBJ1-2; no clear D gene. V gave up 7 bases and J gave up 8 bases, with 17 bases separating them. Germline V gene sequence: CDR1 MDHEN, CDR2 SYDVKM. CDR3 size: 13 residues. The CDR3 coding sequence is TGTGCCAGCAATTCTCCGGTTTCTTGGGGCTACACCTTC. Translating it yields CASNSPVSWGYTF.

J is TRBJ2-7 and V is TRBV6-1; D unclear. V was shortened by 3 bases and J by 3 bases, with 9 bases between the two germline ends. The CDR3 is 13 residues long. Germline V gives CDR1 MNHNS, CDR2 SASEGT. CDR3 nucleotide sequence: TGTGCCAGCAGTGAGGGTTCTAGCTACGAGCAGTACTTC. Its translation is CASSEGSSYEQYF.

The CDR3 spells CASSPPFGTGFYEQYF. The CDR3 coding sequence is TGTGCCAGCTCACCACCGTTCGGAACCGGGTTTTACGAGCAGTACTTC. The rearrangement joins TRBV18 to TRBJ2-7; no definite D call. The CDR3 consists of 16 residues. The germline V gene encodes CDR1 KGHSH and CDR2 LQKENI. The V end lost 0 bases, the J end lost 4 bases, and 16 bases lay between the germline ends.

The chain recombines TRBV3-1 (or the pseudogene TRBV3-2) with TRBJ2-3; 8 bases line up with TRBD2. Trimming removed 5 bases from V and 6 bases from J; junction bases left unmatched: 7. From germline, CDR1 is LGHDT and CDR2 YNNKEL (reference sequence). The CDR3 is made up of 14 amino acids. CDR3 loop: CASSDGGGLDTQYF. CDR3 nucleotides: TGTGCCAGCAGCGACGGGGGGGGATTGGATACGCAGTATTTT.

The genes are TRBV2 and TRBJ1-5, with D perhaps TRBD1 (6 bases). V was trimmed by 8 bases and J by 0 bases, leaving 8 bases between them. CDR1 SNHLY and CDR2 FYNNEI come from the germline V gene. The CDR3 loop spans 13 amino acids. The CDR3 DNA follows: TGTGCCAGCCAGGGGTATAGCAATCAGCCCCAGCATTTT. Translation: CASQGYSNQPQHF.

The CDR3 protein is CASSQEFGRDKNIQYF. The CDR3 DNA reads as TGTGCCAGCAGCCAAGAATTCGGCAGGGACAAAAACATTCAGTACTTC. The chain joins TRBV14 to TRBJ2-4; D is perhaps TRBD1 (5 bases). V lost 0 bases to trimming and J lost 3 bases, with 12 bases between them. There are 16 residues in the CDR3. The germline V gene encodes CDR1 SGHDN and CDR2 FVKESK.

The V and J genes are TRBV21-1 and TRBJ1-5; the table's D call TRBD1 went unverified against the DNA. TRBV21-1 is given as a pseudogene. This CDR3 is 17 amino acids long. The CDR3, as DNA: TGTGCCAGCAGCAGGGAAACCCGGGACAGAGATAATCAGCCCCAGCATTTT. This sequence encodes CASSRETRDRDNQPQHF.

This clone is a singleton in its sample. The rearrangement links TRBV5-4 to TRBJ2-1; tentative D call: TRBD2 (5 bases). V lost 4 bases and J lost 4, with 15 bases in between. This CDR3 has 15 amino acids. In germline, CDR1 is SGHNT, CDR2 YYREEE (reference sequence). CDR3 bases: TGTGCCAGCAGCCTGGACCGGGGAAATTACAATGAGCAGTTCTTC. It yields the protein CASSLDRGNYNEQFF.

This rearrangement joins TRBV30 to TRBJ2-5; no reliable D call. V lost 5 bases, J lost 6 bases, and 10 bases lay in between. Germline CDR1 reads GTSNPN; CDR2 reads SVGIG (reference sequence). The CDR3 length is 11 residues. CDR3 region: CAWGVEQTQYF. DNA of the CDR3: TGTGCCTGGGGAGTTGAGCAGACCCAGTACTTC.

This rearrangement joins TRBV10-2 to TRBJ2-7; TRBD1 agrees at 9 bases. This CDR3 region has 14 residues. J lost 2 bases, V lost 6 bases, and 5 bases had no gene match. The germline V gene has CDR1 WSHSY and CDR2 SAAADI. CDR3 in DNA: TGCGCCAGCAGCCCGACAGGGGGTACCTACGAGCAGTACTTC. Protein: CASSPTGGTYEQYF.

The chain has TRBV7-9 and TRBJ1-2; TRBD1 is a possible D gene (5 bases). Trimming left V 4 bases short and J 2 bases short, with 8 bases between. CDR1 SEHNR and CDR2 FQNEAQ come from the germline V gene (reference sequence). The CDR3 covers 13 residues. The CDR3 DNA is TGTGCCAGCAGCTATGACAGCAACTATGGCTACACCTTC. Amino acids: CASSYDSNYGYTF. The full variable domain, completed using reference TRBV7-9 and TRBJ1-2, is DTGVSQNPRHKITKRGQNVTFRCDPISEHNRLYWYRQTLGQGPEFLTYFQNEAQLEKSRLLSDRFSAERPKGSFSTLEIQRTEQGDSAMYLCASSYDSNYGYTFGSGTRLTVV.

The V and J genes are TRBV5-6 and TRBJ1-2; D may be TRBD1 (6 bases). Deletions cut 2 bases from V and 8 bases from J, with 13 bases between. The CDR3 is 13 residues long. Germline CDR1 reads SGHDT; CDR2 reads YYEEEE. Here the CDR3 reads CASSFSQGNGYTF. In DNA, the CDR3 is TGTGCCAGCAGCTTCTCCCAGGGGAACGGCTACACCTTC.

This clone was seen more than once but under ten times. The chain combines TRBV12-3 or TRBV12-4 with TRBJ1-4, with D possibly being TRBD1 (5 bases). Trimming removed 6 bases from V and 4 bases from J, with 9 bases in between. This CDR3 contains 13 residues. The chain's CDR3 is CASRAQGNEKLFF. In nucleotides, the CDR3 is TGTGCCAGCAGGGCGCAGGGTAATGAAAAACTGTTTTTT.